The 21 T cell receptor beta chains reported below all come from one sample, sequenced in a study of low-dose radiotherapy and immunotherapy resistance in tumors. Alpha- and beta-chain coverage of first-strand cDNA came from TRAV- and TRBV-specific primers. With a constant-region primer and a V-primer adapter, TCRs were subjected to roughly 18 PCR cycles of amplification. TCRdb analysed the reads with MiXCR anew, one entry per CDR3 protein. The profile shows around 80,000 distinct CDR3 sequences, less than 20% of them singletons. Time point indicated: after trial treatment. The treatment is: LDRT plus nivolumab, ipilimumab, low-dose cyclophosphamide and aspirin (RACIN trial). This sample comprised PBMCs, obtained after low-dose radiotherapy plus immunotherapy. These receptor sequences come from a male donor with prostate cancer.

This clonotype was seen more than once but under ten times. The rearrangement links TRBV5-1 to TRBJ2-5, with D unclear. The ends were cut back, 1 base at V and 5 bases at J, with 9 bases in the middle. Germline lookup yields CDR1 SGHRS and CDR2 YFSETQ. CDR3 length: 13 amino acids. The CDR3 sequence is CASSLWNGETQYF. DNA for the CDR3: TGCGCCAGCAGCTTGTGGAATGGCGAGACCCAGTACTTC.

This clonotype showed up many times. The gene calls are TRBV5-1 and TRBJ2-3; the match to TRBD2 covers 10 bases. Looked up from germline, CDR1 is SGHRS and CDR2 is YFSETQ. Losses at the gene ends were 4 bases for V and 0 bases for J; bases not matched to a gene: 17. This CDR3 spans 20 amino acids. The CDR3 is CASSPHRPSGSRTSTDTQYF. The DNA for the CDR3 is TGCGCCAGCAGCCCGCATCGGCCTAGCGGGAGTAGAACTAGCACAGATACGCAGTATTTT.

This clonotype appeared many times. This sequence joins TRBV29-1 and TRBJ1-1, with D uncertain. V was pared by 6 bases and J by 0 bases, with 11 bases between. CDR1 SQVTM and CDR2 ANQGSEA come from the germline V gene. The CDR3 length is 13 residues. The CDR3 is CSVSALVNTEAFF. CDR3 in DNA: TGCAGCGTCTCCGCATTGGTGAACACTGAAGCTTTCTTT.

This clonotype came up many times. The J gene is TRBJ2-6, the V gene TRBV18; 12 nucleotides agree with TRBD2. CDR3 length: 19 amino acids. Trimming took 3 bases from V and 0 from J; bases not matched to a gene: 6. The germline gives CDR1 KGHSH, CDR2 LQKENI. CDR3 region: CASSPWTSGTYSGANVLTF. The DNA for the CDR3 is TGTGCCAGCTCACCGTGGACTAGCGGGACGTACTCTGGGGCCAACGTCCTGACTTTC.

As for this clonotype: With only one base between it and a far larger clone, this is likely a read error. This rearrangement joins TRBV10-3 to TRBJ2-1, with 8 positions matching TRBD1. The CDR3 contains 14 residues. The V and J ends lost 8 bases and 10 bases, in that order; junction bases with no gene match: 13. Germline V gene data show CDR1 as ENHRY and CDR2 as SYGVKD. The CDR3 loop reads CAIGGTGGSYEQFF. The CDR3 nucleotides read TGTGCCATCGGTGGTACAGGGGGATCCTACGAGCAGTTCTTC.

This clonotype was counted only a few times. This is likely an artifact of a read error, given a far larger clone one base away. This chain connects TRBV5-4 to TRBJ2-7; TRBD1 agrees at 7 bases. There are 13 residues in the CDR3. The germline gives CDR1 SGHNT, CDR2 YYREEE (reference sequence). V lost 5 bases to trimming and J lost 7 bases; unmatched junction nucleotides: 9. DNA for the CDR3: TGTGCCAGCAGGAGAACAGGGGAGTATGAGCAGTACTTC. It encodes CASRRTGEYEQYF.

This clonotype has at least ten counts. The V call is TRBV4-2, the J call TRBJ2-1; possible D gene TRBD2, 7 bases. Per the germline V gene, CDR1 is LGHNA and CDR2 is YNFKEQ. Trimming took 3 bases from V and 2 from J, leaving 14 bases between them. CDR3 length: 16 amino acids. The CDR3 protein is CASSQGGGITYNEQFF. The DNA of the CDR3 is TGTGCCAGCAGCCAGGGAGGGGGTATCACCTACAATGAGCAGTTCTTC.

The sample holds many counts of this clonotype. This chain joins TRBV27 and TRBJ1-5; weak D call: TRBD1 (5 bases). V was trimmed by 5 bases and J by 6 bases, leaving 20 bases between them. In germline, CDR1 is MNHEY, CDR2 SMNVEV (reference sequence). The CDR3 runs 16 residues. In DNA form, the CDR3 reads TGTGCCAGCAGTACCCAGGGCCGGATTAAGGGTCAGCCCCAGCATTTT. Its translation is CASSTQGRIKGQPQHF.

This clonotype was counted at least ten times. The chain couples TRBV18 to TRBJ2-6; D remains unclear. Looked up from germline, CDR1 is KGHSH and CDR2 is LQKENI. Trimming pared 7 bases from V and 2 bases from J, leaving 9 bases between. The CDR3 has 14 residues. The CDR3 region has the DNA TGTGCCAGCTGGAGTGGCGCTGGGGCCAACGTCCTGACTTTC. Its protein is CASWSGAGANVLTF. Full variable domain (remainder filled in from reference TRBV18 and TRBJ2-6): NAGVMQNPRHLVRRRGQEARLRCSPMKGHSHVYWYRQLPEEGLKFMVYLQKENIIDESGMPKERFSAEFPKEGPSILRIQQVVRGDSAAYFCASWSGAGANVLTFGAGSRLTVL.

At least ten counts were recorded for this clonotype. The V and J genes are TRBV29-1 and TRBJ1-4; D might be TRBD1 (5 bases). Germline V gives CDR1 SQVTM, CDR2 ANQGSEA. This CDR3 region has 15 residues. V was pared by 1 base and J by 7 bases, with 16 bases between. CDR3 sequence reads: CSVEVATAQGEKLFF. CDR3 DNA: TGCAGCGTTGAAGTAGCAACAGCTCAGGGTGAAAAACTGTTTTTT.

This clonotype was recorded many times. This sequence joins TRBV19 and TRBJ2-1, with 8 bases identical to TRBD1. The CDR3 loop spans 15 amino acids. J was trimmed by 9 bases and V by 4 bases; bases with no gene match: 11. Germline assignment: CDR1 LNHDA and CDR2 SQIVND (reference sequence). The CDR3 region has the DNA TGTGCCAGTAGTACCCAGGGGGCCCAACCGGGTGAGCAGTTCTTC. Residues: CASSTQGAQPGEQFF.

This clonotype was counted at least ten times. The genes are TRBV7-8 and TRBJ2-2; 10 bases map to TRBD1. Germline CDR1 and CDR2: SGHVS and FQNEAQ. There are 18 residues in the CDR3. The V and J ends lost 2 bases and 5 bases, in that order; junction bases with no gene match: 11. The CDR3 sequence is CASSLSGQGNRWTGELFF. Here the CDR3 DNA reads TGTGCCAGCAGCTTATCGGGACAGGGGAATAGATGGACCGGGGAGCTGTTTTTT.

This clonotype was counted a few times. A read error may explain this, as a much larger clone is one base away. The chain's CDR3 is CASSPEVRGGTQYF. As DNA, the CDR3 is TGTGCCAGCAGCCCAGAGGTCCGGGGGGGGACCCAGTACTTC. The J gene is TRBJ2-5, the V gene TRBV4-2; 8 bases map to TRBD2. Germline V lookup: CDR1 LGHNA, CDR2 YNFKEQ. The ends lost 4 bases at V and 7 bases at J; junction bases unmatched: 8. This CDR3 is 14 amino acids long.

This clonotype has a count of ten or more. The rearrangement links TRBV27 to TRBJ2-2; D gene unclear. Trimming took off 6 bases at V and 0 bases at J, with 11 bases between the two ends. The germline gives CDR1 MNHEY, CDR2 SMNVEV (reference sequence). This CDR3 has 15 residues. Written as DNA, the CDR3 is TGTGCCAGCAGCCCCGGGTGGGCGAACACCGGGGAGCTGTTTTTT. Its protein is CASSPGWANTGELFF.

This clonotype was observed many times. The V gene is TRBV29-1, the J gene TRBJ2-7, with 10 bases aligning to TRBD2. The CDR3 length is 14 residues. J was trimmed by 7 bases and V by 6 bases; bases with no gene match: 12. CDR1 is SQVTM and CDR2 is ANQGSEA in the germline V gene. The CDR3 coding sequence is TGCAGCGTCGCGCGAGCGGGAGGGCCGGGAGAGCAGTACTTC. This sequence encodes CSVARAGGPGEQYF.

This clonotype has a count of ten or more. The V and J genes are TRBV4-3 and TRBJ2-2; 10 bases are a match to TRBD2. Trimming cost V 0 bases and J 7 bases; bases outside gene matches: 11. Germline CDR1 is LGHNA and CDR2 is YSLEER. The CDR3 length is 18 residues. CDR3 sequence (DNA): TGCGCCAGCAGCCAAGAACTCCGGCTAGCGGGAGCTGGCGGGGAGCTGTTTTTT. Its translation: CASSQELRLAGAGGELFF.

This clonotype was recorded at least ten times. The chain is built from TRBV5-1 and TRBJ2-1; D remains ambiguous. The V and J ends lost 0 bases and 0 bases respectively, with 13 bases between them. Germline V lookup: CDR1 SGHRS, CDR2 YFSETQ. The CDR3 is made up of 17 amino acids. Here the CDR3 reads CASSLGGTSSSYNEQFF. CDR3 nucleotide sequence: TGCGCCAGCAGCTTGGGGGGAACAAGTAGCTCCTACAATGAGCAGTTCTTC.

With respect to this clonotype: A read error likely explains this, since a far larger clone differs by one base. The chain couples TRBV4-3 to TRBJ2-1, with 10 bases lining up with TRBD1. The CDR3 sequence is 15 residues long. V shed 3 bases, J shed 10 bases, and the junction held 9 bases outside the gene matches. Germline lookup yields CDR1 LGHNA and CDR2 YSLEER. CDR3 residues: CASSHPGQGIYEQFF. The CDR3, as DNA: TGCGCCAGCAGCCATCCGGGACAGGGGATTTACGAGCAGTTCTTC.

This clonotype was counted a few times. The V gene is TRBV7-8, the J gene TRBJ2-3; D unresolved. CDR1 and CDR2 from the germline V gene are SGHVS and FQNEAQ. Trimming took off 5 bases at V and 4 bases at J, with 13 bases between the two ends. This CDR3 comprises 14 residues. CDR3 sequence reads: CASSRTSAADTQYF. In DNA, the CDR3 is TGTGCCAGCAGCCGAACGTCTGCCGCAGATACGCAGTATTTT. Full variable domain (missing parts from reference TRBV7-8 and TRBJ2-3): GAGVSQSPRYKVAKRGQDVALRCDPISGHVSLFWYQQALGQGPEFLTYFQNEAQLDKSGLPSDRFFAERPEGSVSTLKIQRTQQEDSAVYLCASSRTSAADTQYFGPGTRLTVL.

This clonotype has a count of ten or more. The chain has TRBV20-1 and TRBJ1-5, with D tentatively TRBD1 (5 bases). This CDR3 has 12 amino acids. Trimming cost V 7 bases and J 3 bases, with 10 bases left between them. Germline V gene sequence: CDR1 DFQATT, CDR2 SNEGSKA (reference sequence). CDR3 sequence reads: CSEGRDNQPQHF. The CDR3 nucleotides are TGCAGTGAGGGCAGGGACAATCAGCCCCAGCATTTT.

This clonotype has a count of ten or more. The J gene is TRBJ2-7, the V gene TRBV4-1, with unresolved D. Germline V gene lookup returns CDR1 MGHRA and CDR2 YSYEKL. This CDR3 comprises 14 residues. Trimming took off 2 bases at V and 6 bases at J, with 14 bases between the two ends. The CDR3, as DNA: TGCGCCAGCAGCCAATGGCAGGTACTTACCGAGCAGTACTTC. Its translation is CASSQWQVLTEQYF.